This T cell receptor beta chain was recorded in a study of OX40 agonist ivuxolimab in advanced cancers. About the study: The group had a mean age of around 60 years, ranged from 23 to 79, and was 80% to 90% male.

This CDR3 is built from 11 residues. With 3 bases removed from V and 9 bases from J, the gap between germline ends came to 6 bases. CDR1 is LNHDA, CDR2 SQIVND, per germline (reference sequence). This clone occurred a few times. Its target is not known. Systemic immunosuppression or autoimmune disease history was grounds to exclude patients. Points from the study as a whole: At 0.1 to 3.0 mg/kg and by week 6, clonal expansion occurred in CD4+ and CD8+ blood T cells.

Using immunoSEQ multiplex PCR, the repertoire was profiled, and TCRdb retains in-frame clones only, with some absent. The profile shows 15,000 to 20,000 clones, more than 85% of them singletons. The rearrangement joins TRBV19 to TRBJ1-5; tentative D call: TRBD1 (5 bases). The sequence derives from an adult with an advanced solid tumor such as melanoma, head and neck, liver or kidney cancer. Sample: CD4+ or CD8+ T cells sorted from blood, taken in a trial of the OX40 agonist ivuxolimab. CDR3 residues: CASSIGGPQHF. The CDR3 nucleotides are TGTGCCAGTAGTATTGGGGGGCCCCAGCATTTT.